This T cell receptor (beta chain) was found in a study of blood T cell repertoires in COVID-19. Turning to the study itself: Samples taken during acute and convalescent COVID-19 were collected in the United States, Italy and Spain. T cells, B-cell-depleted T cells, or PBMCs provided the cDNA or gDNA that served as material.

V lost 5 bases and J lost 6, with 9 bases in between. The CDR3 length is 12 residues. The germline gives CDR1 LGHNT, CDR2 FRNRAP. This clone was detected once. In the original processing: It was from reference gene primer amplification that nucleated cell counts were estimated. Profiling relied on immunoSEQ multiplex PCR, and the TCRdb table lists in-frame clones only, not all of them. V and J calls plus clone size are reproduced from that table; the DNA served to infer D and trimming. The table has 250,000 to 400,000 clones, roughly 88% seen once. Sequenced material: peripheral blood. The receptor comes from a woman aged 25 to 39 with COVID-19, enrolled during active disease. The chain carries TRBV12-5 and TRBJ2-3, with D possibly TRBD1 on 6 matching bases. CDR3 nucleotides: TGTGCTAGTGGTGCCGACAGGGATACGCAGTATTTT. Encoded protein: CASGADRDTQYF.